This T cell receptor (beta chain) was sequenced in a study of vaccination and CD4 T cells after COVID-19. Across the whole study: Convalescent donors totaled six males and four females, including two who were Hispanic. Cells were stimulated with overlapping spike peptides from SARS-CoV-2, HCoV-NL63, HCoV-OC43 and HCoV-229E. Study results and limitations: Sampling was limited to relatively few convalescent patients, with no early post-infection timepoints studied.

CD4+ T cells that had been cultured provided DNA sequenced with the Oncomine TCR Beta short-read assay. MiXCR was run by TCRdb on the PCR reads, yielding one entry per CDR3 protein. Here the sample spans roughly 6,400 distinct CDR3 sequences, roughly 50% being singletons. The V end lost 4 bases, the J end lost 9 bases, and 13 bases lay between the germline ends. The CDR3 is 13 residues long. The germline CDR1 and CDR2 sequences are SGHAT and FQNNGV. Treatment in this sample: approximately nine-day PBMC culture with coronavirus spike peptide pools or control peptides (ViraFEST assay). These CD4+ T cells came from an unexposed donor, sampled before the COVID-19 pandemic (2011-2018). Negative selection was the method that isolated CD4+ T cells after less than 12 days of culture. In regard to this clonotype: Its target is not known.

This chain joins TRBV11-2 and TRBJ1-5; D is possibly TRBD1 (5 bases). Sequencing input: CD4+ T cells from blood, cultured in vitro. This TCR derives from a human donor in good health. The CDR3 reads CASSSLEGSPQHF. CDR3 DNA sequence: TGTGCCAGCAGCTCCCTAGAGGGGTCGCCCCAGCATTTT.